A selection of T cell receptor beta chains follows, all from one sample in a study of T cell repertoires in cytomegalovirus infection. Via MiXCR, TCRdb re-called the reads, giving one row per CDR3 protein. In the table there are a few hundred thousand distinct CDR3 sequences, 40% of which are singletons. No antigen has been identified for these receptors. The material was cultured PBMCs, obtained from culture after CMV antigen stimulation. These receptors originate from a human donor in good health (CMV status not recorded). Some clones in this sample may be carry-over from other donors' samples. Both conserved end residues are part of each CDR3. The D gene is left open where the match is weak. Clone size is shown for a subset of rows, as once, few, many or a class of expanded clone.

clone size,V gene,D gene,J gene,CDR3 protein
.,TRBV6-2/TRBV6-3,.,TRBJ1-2,CASPSATGVLGGYTF
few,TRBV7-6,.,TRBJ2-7,CASSPLGHEQYF
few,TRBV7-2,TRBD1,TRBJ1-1,CASSSRDRVRGAFF
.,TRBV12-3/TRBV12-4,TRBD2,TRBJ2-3,CASSLSRGFGGDTQYF
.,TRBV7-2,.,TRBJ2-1,CASSPPILRWNEQFF
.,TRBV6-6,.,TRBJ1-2,CATSITGIYGYTF
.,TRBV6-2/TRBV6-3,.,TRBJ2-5,CASSYEEETQYF
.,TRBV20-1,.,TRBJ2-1,CSASRRVNNEQFF
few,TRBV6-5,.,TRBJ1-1,CASSYWGRSGTEAFF
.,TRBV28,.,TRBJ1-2,CASSSSKGVGGLSGYTF
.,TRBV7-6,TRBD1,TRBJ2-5,CASSPRQGSQETQYF
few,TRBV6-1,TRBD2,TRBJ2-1,CASSTRTSGRGEQFF
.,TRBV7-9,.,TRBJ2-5,CATTGSIQETQYF
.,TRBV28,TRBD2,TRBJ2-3,CASSRRLAGSQADTQYF
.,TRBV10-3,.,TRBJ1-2,CAISESIVGYTF
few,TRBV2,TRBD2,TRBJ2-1,CASSEARAGGPREQFF
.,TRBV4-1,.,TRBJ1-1,CASSRIGSANTEAFF
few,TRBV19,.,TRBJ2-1,CASSAPTGYNEQFF
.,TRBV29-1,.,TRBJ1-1,CSVEGMNTEAFF
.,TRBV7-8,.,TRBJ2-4,CASSFSVSAKNIQYF
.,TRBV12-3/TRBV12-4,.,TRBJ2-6,CASREGVSGANVLTF
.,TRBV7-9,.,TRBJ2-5,CASSFKWGPETQYF
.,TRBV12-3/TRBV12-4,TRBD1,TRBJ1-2,CASTLGTGNYGYTF
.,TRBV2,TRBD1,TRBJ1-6,CASRGTGFGSPLHF
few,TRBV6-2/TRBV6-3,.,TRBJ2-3,CASSPLNGGTQYF
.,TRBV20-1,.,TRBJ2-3,CSAGGAQTDTQYF
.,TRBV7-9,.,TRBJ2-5,CASSSRQYQETQYF
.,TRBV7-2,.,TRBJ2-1,CASSFTGELYNEQFF
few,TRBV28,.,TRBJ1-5,CASSSIPRQALGQPQHF
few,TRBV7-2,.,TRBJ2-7,CASSLSLDYEQYF
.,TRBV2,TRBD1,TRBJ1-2,CASSEFAGGWGYTF
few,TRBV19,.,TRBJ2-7,CASSILPGGVYEQYF
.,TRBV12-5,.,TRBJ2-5,CASGLVPETQYF
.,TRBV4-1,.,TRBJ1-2,CASSHVRLEGYTF
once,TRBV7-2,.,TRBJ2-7,CASSLGGGGYYEQYF
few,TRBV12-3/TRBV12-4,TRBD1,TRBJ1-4,CASTSGPSTGWVEKLFF
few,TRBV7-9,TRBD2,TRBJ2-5,CASSLAWRGGYQETQYF
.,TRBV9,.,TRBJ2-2,CASSALVPGELFF
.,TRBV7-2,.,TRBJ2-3,CASSPGSTRVTQYF
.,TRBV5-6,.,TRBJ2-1,CASRPGANYNEQFF
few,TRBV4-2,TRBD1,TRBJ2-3,CASSQRRQGLSTDTQYF
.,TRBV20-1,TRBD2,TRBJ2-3,CSANLAGGKDTQYF
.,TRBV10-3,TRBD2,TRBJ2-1,CAISGTSVRRNEQFF
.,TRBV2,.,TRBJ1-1,CASQEGSNTEAFF
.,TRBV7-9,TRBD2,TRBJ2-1,CASSAAGFGVLEQFF
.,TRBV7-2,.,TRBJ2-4,CASSSTGPNSQYF
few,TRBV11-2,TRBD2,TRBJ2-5,CASSLSSGGKTQYF
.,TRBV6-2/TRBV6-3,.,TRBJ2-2,CASIFSGLYTGELFF
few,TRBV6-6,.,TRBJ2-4,CASSDMGAKNIQYF
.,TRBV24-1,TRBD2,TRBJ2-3,CATSDGERGGTDTQYF
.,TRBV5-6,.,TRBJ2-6,CASSRISSGANVLTF